Below are 20 T cell receptor beta chains sequenced from a single sample in a study of shared clonotypes between healthy human individuals. The table came from immunoSEQ multiplex PCR; TCRdb's copy has only in-frame clones and leaves some out. The table lists hundreds of thousands of clones, around 78% of them singletons, with around 2% in the top ten. The sample taken for sequencing was memory CD4+ T cells sorted from blood. Subset here: CD45RA-negative fraction. The receptor set was obtained from a woman aged 25-40 years in good health.

The chain employs TRBV15 and TRBJ1-1, with unresolved D. The CDR3 loop spans 13 amino acids. The germline V and J ends were trimmed by 6 bases and 3 bases, with 11 bases remaining between them. CDR1 is LNHNV, CDR2 YYDKDF, per germline (reference sequence). Here the CDR3 DNA reads TGTGCCACCAGTTTTAGTGAGGACACTGAAGCTTTCTTT. It translates to CATSFSEDTEAFF. Based on the CDR3 plus reference TRBV15 and TRBJ1-1, the full variable domain is DAMVIQNPRYQVTQFGKPVTLSCSQTLNHNVMYWYQQKSSQAPKLLFHYYDKDFNNEADTPDNFQSRRPNTSFCFLDIRSPGLGDTAMYLCATSFSEDTEAFFGQGTRLTVV.

The chain employs TRBV2 and TRBJ1-2, with 8 bases identical to TRBD1. CDR3 length equals 14 residues. Germline values: CDR1 SNHLY, CDR2 FYNNEI. V lost 5 bases and J lost 5; bases outside the gene matches: 7. CDR3 coding DNA: TGTGCCAGCAGTCCGGGACAGGCGATTTATGGCTACACCTTC. Translated: CASSPGQAIYGYTF.

This chain links TRBV6-1 with TRBJ2-7; TRBD2 aligns across 7 bases. The CDR3 is 13 amino acids. Losses at the gene ends were 8 bases for V and 3 bases for J; bases not matched to a gene: 7. Germline V gives CDR1 MNHNS, CDR2 SASEGT. CDR3 in DNA: TGTGCCAGCGCCGACCAGCGGGGCTACGAGCAGTACTTC. This sequence encodes CASADQRGYEQYF.

This sequence joins TRBV6-6 and TRBJ2-7; no definite D call. CDR3 length: 12 residues. V lost 8 bases and J lost 2, with 10 bases in between. Germline CDR1 is MNHNY and CDR2 is SVGAGI (reference sequence). CDR3 nucleotides: TGTGCCAGCGTAGGAAGAACCTACGAGCAGTACTTC. Amino acid sequence: CASVGRTYEQYF.

CDR3 protein: CAWKGGLGETQYF. The CDR3 DNA sequence: TGTGCCTGGAAGGGGGGGCTCGGTGAGACCCAGTACTTC. The rearrangement uses TRBV30 and TRBJ2-5; perhaps TRBD2 as D (7 bases). Trimming removed 4 bases at V and 5 bases at J, with 14 bases between. Germline CDR1 GTSNPN, CDR2 SVGIG (reference sequence). The CDR3 totals 13 residues.

V and J are TRBV11-2 and TRBJ2-2; 8 bases map to TRBD2. The CDR3 loop spans 15 amino acids. Germline lookup yields CDR1 SGHAT and CDR2 FQNNGV. V shed 5 bases and J 5 bases; nucleotides not matched to a gene: 7. The chain's CDR3 is CASSGLAVKTGELFF. In DNA, the CDR3 is TGTGCCAGCAGCGGACTAGCTGTTAAAACCGGGGAGCTGTTTTTT.

This clone is a singleton in its sample. This chain joins TRBV29-1 and TRBJ1-1; D is unclear. V gave up 4 bases and J gave up 3 bases, with 21 bases separating them. Germline-derived CDR1 and CDR2 are SQVTM and ANQGSEA. The CDR3 has 16 amino acids. The CDR3 here is CSVVSGVSGVDTEAFF. CDR3 DNA: TGCAGCGTTGTTTCGGGAGTATCGGGAGTCGACACTGAAGCTTTCTTT.

The chain uses TRBV23-1 and TRBJ1-2; 7 positions agree with TRBD1. TRBV23-1 is noted as an ORF with a role that remains uncertain. The CDR3 is 15 amino acids. J gave up 6 bases and V 2 bases, and 9 bases lay outside the gene matches. The CDR3, as DNA: TGCGCCAGCAGTCAACCCACCCAGGGGGGAGATGGCTACACCTTC. It is translated as CASSQPTQGGDGYTF.

The chain couples TRBV29-1 to TRBJ1-1, with D possibly TRBD1 on 5 matching bases. This CDR3 spans 11 amino acids. The V end lost 3 bases, the J end lost 12 bases, and 14 bases lay between the germline ends. Germline V gene data show CDR1 as SQVTM and CDR2 as ANQGSEA. The CDR3 spells CSVDSRERTFF. CDR3 DNA: TGCAGCGTTGATTCCAGGGAAAGGACTTTCTTT.

This chain joins TRBV2 and TRBJ1-4; TRBD1 aligns across 12 bases. J gave up 7 bases and V 4 bases, and 4 bases lay outside the gene matches. The length of the CDR3 is 15 residues. The germline CDR1 and CDR2 sequences are SNHLY and FYNNEI. Here the CDR3 reads CASSGGTGGSEKLFF. CDR3 DNA: TGTGCCAGCAGTGGGGGGACAGGGGGCAGTGAAAAACTGTTTTTT.

This rearrangement joins TRBV13 to TRBJ2-2, with 7 bases aligning to TRBD1. Germline V lookup: CDR1 PRHDT, CDR2 FYEKMQ (reference sequence). Losses at the gene ends were 2 bases for V and 6 bases for J; bases not matched to a gene: 0. This CDR3 contains 13 residues. The CDR3 spells CASSLTGAGELFF. The DNA for the CDR3 is TGTGCCAGCAGCTTAACAGGGGCCGGGGAGCTGTTTTTT.

A single count supports this clone. The J gene is TRBJ1-2, the V gene TRBV6-6; 8 nucleotides align to TRBD1. The CDR3 length is 13 residues. V gave up 6 bases and J gave up 5 bases; unmatched junction bases: 5. Looked up from germline, CDR1 is MNHNY and CDR2 is SVGAGI (reference sequence). CDR3 in amino acids: CASSMDRDYGYTF. The CDR3 region has the DNA TGTGCCAGCAGCATGGACAGGGATTATGGCTACACCTTC.

The chain joins TRBV6-6 to TRBJ2-5; 10 bases are shared with TRBD2. Germline loops: CDR1 MNHNY, CDR2 SVGAGI (reference sequence). Trimming at V came to 5 bases and at J to 7 bases, leaving 10 bases not matched to a gene. CDR3 length: 15 residues. The CDR3 loop reads CASSAATSGLGTQYF. CDR3 nucleotides: TGTGCCAGCAGTGCCGCGACTAGCGGGTTGGGGACCCAGTACTTC.

The CDR3 DNA reads TGTGCCAGCAGTTTATCGCGCGCCCTTGGGAAGCCCCAGCATTTT. Translation: CASSLSRALGKPQHF. V usage is TRBV27 and J usage is TRBJ1-5; no firm D call. V shed 0 bases and J shed 8 bases, with 14 bases lying between them. The CDR3 totals 15 residues. Germline V lookup: CDR1 MNHEY, CDR2 SMNVEV (reference sequence).

The chain uses TRBV7-9 and TRBJ2-1; possibly TRBD2 for D (5 bases). Per germline, CDR1 SEHNR and CDR2 FQNEAQ (reference sequence). This CDR3 spans 16 amino acids. Trimming left V 1 base short and J 0 bases short, with 10 bases between. In DNA form, the CDR3 reads TGTGCCAGCAGCTTAGGACGGGGTATCTCCTACAATGAGCAGTTCTTC. This translates into CASSLGRGISYNEQFF.

This clone was picked up one time. This sequence joins TRBV27 and TRBJ2-5, with 7 bases lining up with TRBD2. Losses at the gene ends were 3 bases for V and 7 bases for J; bases not matched to a gene: 11. There are 15 residues in the CDR3. Germline-derived CDR1 and CDR2 are MNHEY and SMNVEV (reference sequence). The CDR3 DNA reads TGTGCCAGCAGTTTTGTGGCGGGAGCACGGGGGACCCAGTACTTC. This encodes CASSFVAGARGTQYF.

This rearrangement joins TRBV19 to TRBJ2-7; D is ambiguous. The V and J ends lost 3 bases and 3 bases respectively, with 15 bases between them. The germline CDR1 and CDR2 sequences are LNHDA and SQIVND (reference sequence). The CDR3 totals 15 residues. CDR3 region: CASSIGRTQGYEQYF. CDR3 DNA sequence: TGTGCCAGTAGTATTGGGCGCACACAAGGCTACGAGCAGTACTTC.

V usage is TRBV27 and J usage is TRBJ2-5, with 13 bases matching TRBD2. Losses at the gene ends were 5 bases for V and 4 bases for J; bases not matched to a gene: 4. Germline CDR1 is MNHEY and CDR2 is SMNVEV (reference sequence). CDR3 length: 15 amino acids. The CDR3 nucleotides read TGTGCCAGCAGTACTAGCGGGAGGGCCGTAGAGACCCAGTACTTC. This gives the protein CASSTSGRAVETQYF.

This chain joins TRBV5-3 and TRBJ2-6; possibly TRBD1 for D (6 bases). TRBV5-3 counts as an open reading frame of uncertain function. Trimming left V 4 bases short and J 1 base short, with 9 bases between. The CDR3 sequence is 15 residues long. DNA for the CDR3: TGTGCCAGAAGCCGCAGGGGTTCTGGGGCCAACGTCCTGACTTTC. It codes for CARSRRGSGANVLTF.

CDR3 DNA sequence: TGTGCCAGCAGCCCCCAGACTAGCGGGAGGGCGTATGAGCAGTTCTTC. Translation: CASSPQTSGRAYEQFF. This chain uses TRBV7-9 with TRBJ2-1; 14 nucleotides line up with TRBD2. Trimming removed 5 bases from V and 8 bases from J; junction bases left unmatched: 8. CDR3 length: 16 amino acids. Germline V lookup: CDR1 SEHNR, CDR2 FQNEAQ (reference sequence).